This T cell receptor beta chain was sequenced for a study of cytomegalovirus exposure and HLA in healthy donors. Study-wide points: Cytomegalovirus status was reportedly diagnosed by the classifier with high specificity and sensitivity.

Germline CDR1 SGDLS, CDR2 YYNGEE. The CDR3 contains 14 residues. The ends lost 0 bases at V and 8 bases at J; junction bases unmatched: 6. The PCR had 60 Vbeta and 13 Jbeta primers. The assay was immunoSEQ multiplex PCR, and TCRdb's table has in-frame clones only and misses some. The table has roughly 150,000 clones, 60% to 80% seen once. With regard to this clone: Its antigen is undetermined.

This TCR derives from a man in his late teens or twenties in good health and CMV-seropositive. Sequencing was carried out using PBMCs. The chain links TRBV9 to TRBJ1-2; TRBD1 agrees at 8 bases. The CDR3 sequence: CASSVADRGDGYTF. Written as DNA, the CDR3 is TGTGCCAGCAGCGTAGCCGACAGGGGTGACGGCTACACCTTC.